The entry that follows covers one T cell receptor beta chain sequence. Its cognate antigen is unknown. The sample comes from a study of cytomegalovirus exposure and HLA in healthy donors. General observations from the study: The study put 150 to 200 TCR beta chains on its list as cytomegalovirus-associated. In presence/absence analyses, roughly uniform sequencing depth across donors was assumed. Sequencing had likely introduced a cluster of highly shared sequence variants as an artifact. Most subjects had HLA-A and HLA-B alleles reportedly predicted accurately by TCR beta sequences.

Germline V gives CDR1 SGHTS, CDR2 YDEGEE. The CDR3 sequence is 12 residues long. Trimming took 1 base from V and 5 from J, leaving 6 bases between them. With 60 Vbeta and 13 Jbeta primers, the PCR was carried out. The assay was immunoSEQ multiplex PCR, and TCRdb's table has in-frame clones only and misses some. The table records some 180,000 clones, roughly 78% of them present only once. J is TRBJ2-5 and V is TRBV5-8, with D unclear. The sequencing input was PBMCs. The sequence was collected from a woman younger than 45 in good health and CMV-seronegative. The CDR3 nucleotides read TGTGCCAGCAGCTTGTTCGAGGAGACCCAGTACTTC. Its translation: CASSLFEETQYF.